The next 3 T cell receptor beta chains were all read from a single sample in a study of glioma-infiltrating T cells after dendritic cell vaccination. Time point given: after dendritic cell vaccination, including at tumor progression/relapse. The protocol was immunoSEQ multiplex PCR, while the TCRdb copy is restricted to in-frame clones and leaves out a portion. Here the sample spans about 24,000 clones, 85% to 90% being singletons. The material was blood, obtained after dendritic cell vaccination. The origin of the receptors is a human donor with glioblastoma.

The CDR3 reads CASSLDQGPLGGYTF. The CDR3, as DNA: TGTGCCAGCAGCTTGGACCAGGGCCCCCTCGGAGGCTACACCTTC. The chain combines TRBV5-4 with TRBJ1-2; maybe TRBD1 (5 bases). Trimming removed 0 bases from V and 8 bases from J, with 17 bases in between. CDR3 length: 15 amino acids. Per the germline V gene, CDR1 is SGHNT and CDR2 is YYREEE (reference sequence).

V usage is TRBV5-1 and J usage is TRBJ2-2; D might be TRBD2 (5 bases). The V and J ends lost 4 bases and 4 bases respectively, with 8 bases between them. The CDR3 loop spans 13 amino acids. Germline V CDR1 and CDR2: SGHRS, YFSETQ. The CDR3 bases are TGCGCCAGCAGCCAGGACTTCACCGGGGAGCTGTTTTTT. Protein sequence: CASSQDFTGELFF. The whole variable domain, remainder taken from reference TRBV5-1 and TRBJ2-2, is KAGVTQTPRYLIKTRGQQVTLSCSPISGHRSVSWYQQTPGQGLQFLFEYFSETQRNKGNFPGRFSGRQFSNSRSEMNVSTLELGDSALYLCASSQDFTGELFFGEGSRLTVL.

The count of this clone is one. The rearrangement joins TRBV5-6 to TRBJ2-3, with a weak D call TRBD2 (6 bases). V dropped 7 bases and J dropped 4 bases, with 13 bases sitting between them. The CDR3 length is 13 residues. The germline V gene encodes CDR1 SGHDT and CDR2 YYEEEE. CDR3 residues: CASEAGLADTQYF. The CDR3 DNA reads TGTGCCAGCGAAGCGGGTCTGGCAGATACGCAGTATTTT.